This entry lists 16 T cell receptor beta chains sequenced from one sample in a study of cytomegalovirus exposure and HLA in healthy donors. Profiling relied on immunoSEQ multiplex PCR, and the TCRdb table lists in-frame clones only, not all of them. The top ten hold 2.5% to 3% of the sample, which has about 190,000 clones, more than 65% seen once. Sequencing was carried out using PBMCs. The source is a woman aged 18-29 years in good health and CMV-seropositive.

This clone was seen more than once but under ten times. The chain combines TRBV6-5 with TRBJ2-4; TRBD1 matches 8 bases. V shed 5 bases, J shed 6 bases, and the junction held 9 bases outside the gene matches. From germline, CDR1 is MNHEY and CDR2 SVGAGI. The CDR3 is made up of 15 amino acids. This CDR3 reads CASSLDRGRANIQYF. In DNA form, the CDR3 reads TGTGCCAGCAGTCTCGACAGGGGTCGGGCAAACATTCAGTACTTC.

V and J are TRBV2 and TRBJ1-2; D might be TRBD1 (6 bases). This CDR3 is 10 amino acids long. Germline-derived CDR1 and CDR2 are SNHLY and FYNNEI. The CDR3 DNA sequence: TGTGCTTCGGGGGGCAGGGGCTACACCTTC. Encoded protein: CASGGRGYTF.

The chain has TRBV19 and TRBJ1-1; D unclear. CDR1 is LNHDA, CDR2 SQIVND, per germline (reference sequence). The ends were cut back, 6 bases at V and 8 bases at J, with 7 bases in the middle. This CDR3 has 10 residues. CDR3: CASSRGEAFF. The CDR3 coding sequence is TGTGCCAGTAGCCGAGGGGAAGCTTTCTTT.

The rearrangement joins TRBV4-3 to TRBJ2-4; 7 positions agree with TRBD1. CDR1 and CDR2 from the germline V gene are LGHNA and YSLEER. V shed 5 bases and J 0 bases; nucleotides not matched to a gene: 10. The CDR3 covers 17 residues. CDR3 residues: CASSFTTGTVAKNIQYF. Written as DNA, the CDR3 is TGCGCCAGCAGCTTTACCACTGGGACAGTAGCCAAAAACATTCAGTACTTC.

The chain combines TRBV27 with TRBJ2-3, with D possibly being TRBD2 (6 bases). V was pared by 8 bases and J by 1 base, with 13 bases between. The CDR3 spans 14 residues. CDR1 MNHEY and CDR2 SMNVEV come from the germline V gene (reference sequence). CDR3 residues: CASGGDARTDTQYF. The CDR3 nucleotides read TGTGCCAGCGGCGGGGATGCCCGCACAGATACGCAGTATTTT.

The sample holds one count of this clone. The chain recombines TRBV27 with TRBJ2-7, with 10 bases that match TRBD1. Trimming at V came to 5 bases and at J to 4 bases, leaving 5 bases not matched to a gene. The germline V gene encodes CDR1 MNHEY and CDR2 SMNVEV (reference sequence). The CDR3 runs to 14 residues. Here the CDR3 reads CASSEGQGRYEQYF. CDR3 DNA: TGTGCCAGCAGTGAGGGACAGGGGAGATACGAGCAGTACTTC.

This chain links TRBV7-7 with TRBJ2-1, with D hard to call. This CDR3 is 16 amino acids long. Germline-derived CDR1 and CDR2 are SSHAT and FNYEAQ (reference sequence). Trimming shortened V by 3 bases and J by 0 bases, and 12 bases separated the two germline ends. CDR3 in DNA: TGTGCCAGCAGCTTTACAGTGGATAGCTCCTACAATGAGCAGTTCTTC. Protein product: CASSFTVDSSYNEQFF. The whole variable domain, remainder taken from reference TRBV7-7 and TRBJ2-1, is GAGVSQSPRYKVTKRGQDVTLRCDPISSHATLYWYQQALGQGPEFLTYFNYEAQPDKSGLPSDRFSAERPEGSISTLTIQRTEQRDSAMYRCASSFTVDSSYNEQFFGPGTRLTVL.

The CDR3 reads CASSSSGVQETQYF. CDR3 bases: TGTGCCAGCAGCTCCTCGGGGGTTCAAGAGACCCAGTACTTC. This chain connects TRBV7-9 to TRBJ2-5, with D maybe TRBD2 (6 bases). CDR1 is SEHNR and CDR2 is FQNEAQ in the germline V gene (reference sequence). The CDR3 spans 14 residues. V lost 4 bases and J lost 2, with 11 bases in between.

This chain links TRBV7-2 with TRBJ2-7; a possible D gene is TRBD2 (7 bases). The CDR3 sequence is 17 residues long. Per germline, CDR1 SGHTA and CDR2 FQGNSA. Trimming took off 4 bases at V and 7 bases at J, with 26 bases between the two ends. In DNA form, the CDR3 reads TGTGCCAGCAGCTCGACGGGTGGAGGGGGGGGATCTATAGAGCAGTACTTC. Its protein product is CASSSTGGGGGSIEQYF. Looking up the rest from reference TRBV7-2 and TRBJ2-7 gives the full variable domain: GAGVSQSPSNKVTEKGKDVELRCDPISGHTALYWYRQSLGQGLEFLIYFQGNSAPDKSGLPSDRFSAERTGGSVSTLTIQRTQQEDSAVYLCASSSTGGGGGSIEQYFGPGTRLTVT.

The rearrangement joins TRBV5-1 to TRBJ2-3; 9 bases are shared with TRBD1. Germline V gene lookup returns CDR1 SGHRS and CDR2 YFSETQ. CDR3 length equals 15 residues. Losses at the gene ends were 4 bases for V and 2 bases for J; bases not matched to a gene: 5. The CDR3 here is CASSAGTGSTDTQYF. CDR3 DNA sequence: TGCGCCAGCAGCGCCGGGACAGGGTCCACAGATACGCAGTATTTT.

V and J are TRBV15 and TRBJ1-2; D remains ambiguous. Germline assignment: CDR1 LNHNV and CDR2 YYDKDF (reference sequence). The V end lost 2 bases, the J end lost 4 bases, and 11 bases lay between the germline ends. The CDR3 length is 14 residues. The CDR3 DNA sequence: TGTGCCACCAGCAGACCGACAAGACCCTATGGCTACACCTTC. Translation: CATSRPTRPYGYTF.

The rearrangement uses TRBV19 and TRBJ2-1; 12 bases agree with TRBD2. CDR3 length equals 16 residues. With V trimmed by 5 bases and J by 6 bases, 8 bases remained unmatched. CDR1 and CDR2 (germline): LNHDA, SQIVND (reference sequence). The CDR3 DNA follows: TGTGCCAGTAGTCAAGCTAGCGGGGGGGGCGGCAATGAGCAGTTCTTC. It translates to CASSQASGGGGNEQFF.

The chain uses TRBV5-4 and TRBJ2-5, with no clear D. V was clipped by 3 bases and J by 5 bases, with 14 bases between them. This CDR3 has 14 amino acids. Germline V gene lookup returns CDR1 SGHNT and CDR2 YYREEE (reference sequence). The CDR3: CASSWNPGGETQYF. The CDR3 DNA sequence: TGTGCCAGCAGCTGGAATCCGGGTGGGGAGACCCAGTACTTC.

This clone was seen more than once but under ten times. This chain connects TRBV19 to TRBJ2-6; TRBD1 agrees at 8 bases. The CDR3 loop spans 18 amino acids. The V segment lost 2 bases and the J segment 2 bases; nucleotides outside the gene matches: 8. Germline loops: CDR1 LNHDA, CDR2 SQIVND (reference sequence). CDR3 in DNA: TGTGCCAGTAGTATACCCCGGGACAGGAGGGCTGGGGCCAACGTCCTGACTTTC. This sequence encodes CASSIPRDRRAGANVLTF.

The chain joins TRBV27 to TRBJ1-2, with 8 bases aligning to TRBD1. CDR1 MNHEY and CDR2 SMNVEV come from the germline V gene (reference sequence). The junction had 10 bases not matched to a gene; V was cut back by 6 bases and J by 4 bases. The CDR3 has 15 amino acids. This CDR3 reads CASSQPGGDFYGYTF. Here the CDR3 DNA reads TGTGCCAGCAGCCAACCAGGGGGCGATTTCTATGGCTACACCTTC.

V is TRBV5-6 and J is TRBJ2-3; D might be TRBD2 (5 bases). The V end was cut by 3 bases, the J end by 2 bases, with 13 bases between. Germline loops: CDR1 SGHDT, CDR2 YYEEEE. There are 15 residues in the CDR3. CDR3 sequence: CASSWAGITTDTQYF. CDR3 in DNA: TGTGCCAGCAGCTGGGCCGGGATAACCACAGATACGCAGTATTTT.